A single TCR beta chain is shown here with its context. The ends lost 5 bases at V and 8 bases at J; junction bases unmatched: 5. Germline V gene sequence: CDR1 MDHEN, CDR2 SYDVKM. The length of the CDR3 is 12 residues. TCRdb processed the 5' RACE reads anew with MiXCR; each CDR3 protein has one entry. The data hold more than 85,000 distinct CDR3 sequences, with 15% to 20% observed a single time. The data stem from a study of T cells of healthy individuals. The V gene is TRBV28, the J gene TRBJ1-2; 7 bases agree with TRBD1. The receptor comes from a human donor in good health. The CDR3 loop is CASSDRAWGYTF. The CDR3 DNA sequence: TGTGCCAGCAGTGACAGGGCCTGGGGCTACACCTTC.